These T cell receptor beta chains were read from a single sample in a study of response to subunit inactivated influenza vaccine. TCRdb reanalysed the RT-PCR reads using MiXCR and keeps one entry per CDR3 protein. The data show around 480,000 distinct CDR3 sequences, 16% seen once. The sequencing here drew on CD4+ T cells sorted from PBMCs, taken around 25 months after vaccination. The receptors derive from a man in his fifties or sixties who received an inactivated influenza vaccine. Both conserved end residues are part of each CDR3. The D gene is left open where the match is weak. A row's size may be missing; if present it is once, few, many or a size class.

CDR3 protein: CASSLGGSGGHNEQFF; CDR3 DNA: TGCGCCAGCAGCTTGGGTGGTAGCGGGGGCCACAATGAGCAGTTCTTC; J gene: TRBJ2-1; D gene: TRBD2; V gene: TRBV5-1; clone size: few
CDR3 protein: CSARDGATPNEQYF; CDR3 DNA: TGCAGTGCTAGAGATGGGGCTACTCCTAACGAGCAGTACTTC; J gene: TRBJ2-7; D gene: NA; V gene: TRBV20-1; clone size: NA
CDR3 protein: CASSSVPDRGVTEAFF; CDR3 DNA: TGCGCCAGCAGCTCCGTACCCGACAGGGGAGTGACTGAAGCTTTCTTT; J gene: TRBJ1-1; D gene: TRBD1; V gene: TRBV5-1; clone size: NA
CDR3 protein: CAISEHQVYEQYF; CDR3 DNA: TGTGCCATCAGTGAGCACCAGGTGTACGAGCAGTACTTC; J gene: TRBJ2-7; D gene: NA; V gene: TRBV10-3; clone size: NA
CDR3 protein: CASRFGAYNEQFF; CDR3 DNA: TGTGCCAGCAGATTCGGGGCCTACAATGAGCAGTTCTTC; J gene: TRBJ2-1; D gene: NA; V gene: TRBV12-3/TRBV12-4; clone size: NA
CDR3 protein: CASSQDSRTGVGPQHF; CDR3 DNA: TGCGCCAGCAGCCAAGATTCCCGCACAGGCGTAGGACCCCAGCATTTT; J gene: TRBJ1-5; D gene: NA; V gene: TRBV4-3; clone size: NA
CDR3 protein: CASSYVGPSRDTQYF; CDR3 DNA: TGTGCCAGCAGTTACGTGGGGCCGTCGAGGGATACGCAGTATTTT; J gene: TRBJ2-3; D gene: NA; V gene: TRBV6-2/TRBV6-3; clone size: once
CDR3 protein: CASSFQGMYEQYF; CDR3 DNA: TGTGCCAGCAGTTTTCAGGGCATGTACGAGCAGTACTTC; J gene: TRBJ2-7; D gene: NA; V gene: TRBV6-2/TRBV6-3; clone size: few
CDR3 protein: CASSATGRRTGELFF; CDR3 DNA: TGTGCCAGCAGTGCGACAGGGAGGAGGACCGGGGAGCTGTTTTTT; J gene: TRBJ2-2; D gene: NA; V gene: TRBV6-1; clone size: NA
CDR3 protein: CATSSKGRGYEQYF; CDR3 DNA: TGTGCCACCAGCAGTAAGGGGCGCGGGTACGAGCAGTACTTC; J gene: TRBJ2-7; D gene: NA; V gene: TRBV15; clone size: NA
CDR3 protein: CSVGHLGTEAFF; CDR3 DNA: TGCAGCGTTGGACATCTGGGCACTGAAGCTTTCTTT; J gene: TRBJ1-1; D gene: NA; V gene: TRBV29-1; clone size: few
CDR3 protein: CSAAPGTTNEKLFF; CDR3 DNA: TGCAGTGCTGCCCCTGGGACCACTAATGAAAAACTGTTTTTT; J gene: TRBJ1-4; D gene: NA; V gene: TRBV20-1; clone size: few
CDR3 protein: CARTKGLATNEKLFF; CDR3 DNA: TGTGCCAGGACGAAGGGACTTGCAACTAATGAAAAACTGTTTTTT; J gene: TRBJ1-4; D gene: NA; V gene: TRBV21-1; clone size: NA
CDR3 protein: CASSLPRGEETQYF; CDR3 DNA: TGTGCCAGCAGTCTCCCTCGCGGTGAAGAGACCCAGTACTTC; J gene: TRBJ2-5; D gene: NA; V gene: TRBV28; clone size: many
CDR3 protein: CASSRDRDAYNEQFF; CDR3 DNA: TGCGCCAGCAGCCGCGACAGGGACGCCTACAATGAGCAGTTCTTC; J gene: TRBJ2-1; D gene: TRBD1; V gene: TRBV10-1; clone size: few